The 27 T cell receptor beta chains listed next were all sequenced from one sample in a study of CD8 T cells in Susac syndrome. RNA in amounts of roughly 0.5 to 1 ug was reverse transcribed with random hexamers. Each CDR3 protein is one row after TCRdb ran MiXCR on the immunoSEQ multiplex PCR reads. Of 300,000 to 350,000 distinct CDR3 sequences listed, approximately 90% are singletons. Sequencing input: CD4+ T cells from PBMCs. The receptor source for this set is a human donor with multiple sclerosis.

The chain employs TRBV6-4 and TRBJ2-1; 7 bases are shared with TRBD1. This CDR3 has 17 amino acids. Per germline, CDR1 MRHNA and CDR2 SNTAGT. With 10 bases clipped from V and 0 bases from J, the junction kept 15 bases outside the gene matches. The CDR3 here is CAIFPRGQTFSYNEQFF. In DNA, the CDR3 is TGTGCCATCTTCCCTCGGGGACAGACATTCTCCTACAATGAGCAGTTCTTC.

The chain uses TRBV19 and TRBJ2-7; 10 nucleotides agree with TRBD1. The germline CDR1 and CDR2 sequences are LNHDA and SQIVND (reference sequence). The CDR3 covers 15 residues. Germline trimming cut 4 bases from V and 2 bases from J; bases unmatched to any gene: 5. DNA for the CDR3: TGTGCCAGTAGTAGGGACAGGGGATCCCCCTACGAGCAGTACTTC. Translation: CASSRDRGSPYEQYF.

The chain combines TRBV19 with TRBJ1-1; the D is unclear. Germline values: CDR1 LNHDA, CDR2 SQIVND (reference sequence). The length of the CDR3 is 14 residues. V was cut by 4 bases and J by 3 bases, with 12 bases left in between. The CDR3 spells CASSTIGRDTEAFF. The DNA of the CDR3 is TGTGCCAGTAGTACCATCGGGAGGGACACTGAAGCTTTCTTT. The variable domain in full, completed from reference TRBV19 and TRBJ1-1, reads DGGITQSPKYLFRKEGQNVTLSCEQNLNHDAMYWYRQDPGQGLRLIYYSQIVNDFQKGDIAEGYSVSREKKESFPLTVTSAQKNPTAFYLCASSTIGRDTEAFFGQGTRLTVV.

This chain uses TRBV27 with TRBJ1-5; 7 bases map to TRBD1. Germline-derived CDR1 and CDR2 are MNHEY and SMNVEV (reference sequence). The CDR3 runs to 15 residues. After removal of 5 bases from V and 7 bases from J, the junction contained 11 bases not matched to a gene. CDR3 DNA sequence: TGTGCCAGCAGTCCCCAGCCCTCGACAGGGCAGCCCCAGCATTTT. It yields the protein CASSPQPSTGQPQHF.

CDR3 nucleotides: TGTGCCAGCAGCCAAGTCCTACAGGGTTATAGGGGTGAAGCTTTCTTT. Protein: CASSQVLQGYRGEAFF. This chain links TRBV4-2 with TRBJ1-1; a possible D gene is TRBD1 (6 bases). The V end lost 1 base, the J end lost 7 bases, and 19 bases lay between the germline ends. The CDR3 covers 16 residues. Per germline, CDR1 LGHNA and CDR2 YNFKEQ.

The rearrangement uses TRBV6-1 and TRBJ2-7, with 8 bases that match TRBD1. J was trimmed by 0 bases and V by 3 bases; bases with no gene match: 1. The CDR3 runs to 14 residues. CDR1 and CDR2 (germline): MNHNS, SASEGT. The CDR3 loop is CASSDGQGSYEQYF. CDR3 DNA: TGTGCCAGCAGTGACGGACAGGGCTCCTACGAGCAGTACTTC.

The rearrangement joins TRBV5-5 to TRBJ1-2; TRBD1 matches 10 bases. J gave up 7 bases and V 4 bases, and 13 bases lay outside the gene matches. The CDR3 is 16 residues long. Germline CDR1 and CDR2: SGHKS and YYEKEE (reference sequence). CDR3 DNA sequence: TGTGCCAGCAGCAAGGGGACAGGGGTAAATTCGTTTGGCTACACCTTC. It translates to CASSKGTGVNSFGYTF.

The chain uses TRBV30 and TRBJ1-1; D gene ambiguous. Germline V CDR1 and CDR2: GTSNPN, SVGIG (reference sequence). The CDR3 runs to 14 residues. V dropped 0 bases and J dropped 0 bases, with 8 bases sitting between them. DNA of the CDR3: TGTGCCTGGAGTGTAGGACCCATGAACACTGAAGCTTTCTTT. Its protein is CAWSVGPMNTEAFF.

The chain joins TRBV12-3 or TRBV12-4 to TRBJ2-7; possibly TRBD1 for D (6 bases). This CDR3 region has 14 residues. Trimming removed 0 bases from V and 3 bases from J, with 9 bases in between. The CDR3 bases are TGTGCCAGCAGTTTAGCGGGGGCCCTCTACGAGCAGTACTTC. Translating it yields CASSLAGALYEQYF.

The chain combines TRBV19 with TRBJ1-1, with D tentatively TRBD1 (6 bases). Germline V gene sequence: CDR1 LNHDA, CDR2 SQIVND (reference sequence). The CDR3 is 14 residues long. The V end lost 4 bases, the J end lost 11 bases, and 20 bases lay between the germline ends. As DNA, the CDR3 is TGTGCCAGTAGTAAAACAGGGTTAAGGTTTGGCGCTTTCTTT. It translates to CASSKTGLRFGAFF.

The rearrangement uses TRBV7-2 and TRBJ1-1; possible D gene TRBD1, 6 bases. V lost 4 bases and J lost 0, with 15 bases in between. This CDR3 contains 16 residues. Germline CDR1 reads SGHTA; CDR2 reads FQGNSA. The CDR3 nucleotides are TGTGCCAGCAGCTCCGACAGGAGCTGGATGAACACTGAAGCTTTCTTT. This gives the protein CASSSDRSWMNTEAFF.

The chain combines TRBV12-3 or TRBV12-4 with TRBJ2-3, with TRBD1 identical over 9 bases. The CDR3 spans 15 residues. V was pared by 4 bases and J by 5 bases, with 7 bases of the junction left unmatched. CDR3: CASSSRTGAGDTQYF. As DNA, the CDR3 is TGTGCCAGCAGTTCCAGGACAGGGGCGGGAGATACGCAGTATTTT.

The genes are TRBV7-2 and TRBJ2-1; 7 nucleotides match TRBD1. V trimming: 5 bases; J trimming: 4 bases; junction bases outside the gene matches: 11. Germline assignment: CDR1 SGHTA and CDR2 FQGNSA. The CDR3 totals 16 residues. This CDR3 reads CASSVGQIRAYNEQFF. The DNA of the CDR3 is TGTGCCAGCAGCGTGGGACAGATCAGAGCTTACAATGAGCAGTTCTTC.

About this clonotype itself: A read error may produce the germline difference seen at one junction end. This chain links TRBV19 with TRBJ2-2, with D unresolved. The CDR3 covers 14 residues. The germline V gene has CDR1 LNHDA and CDR2 SQIVND (reference sequence). DNA for the CDR3: TGTGCCAATAGTACACGACGGCGGCCCGGGGAGCTGTTTTTT. Protein sequence: CANSTRRRPGELFF.

This chain connects TRBV7-2 to TRBJ2-2, with D uncertain. The CDR3 extends over 15 amino acids. Germline V gene sequence: CDR1 SGHTA, CDR2 FQGNSA. Trimming shortened V by 1 base and J by 4 bases, and 10 bases separated the two germline ends. The CDR3 protein is CASSLGSATTGELFF. The CDR3 DNA reads TGTGCCAGCAGCTTAGGCTCAGCCACCACCGGGGAGCTGTTTTTT.

The chain carries TRBV25-1 and TRBJ2-7, with 7 bases matching TRBD1. Germline CDR1 and CDR2: MGHDK and SYGVNS. The CDR3 loop spans 15 amino acids. J was trimmed by 4 bases and V by 3 bases; bases with no gene match: 9. The DNA for the CDR3 is TGTGCCAGCAGTGACCCACAGGGGTCGATTTACGAGCAGTACTTC. Its translation: CASSDPQGSIYEQYF.

The chain uses TRBV12-3 or TRBV12-4 and TRBJ2-3; TRBD2 is a possible D gene (6 bases). Trimming cost V 1 base and J 7 bases, with 12 bases left between them. The length of the CDR3 is 14 residues. In nucleotides, the CDR3 is TGTGCCAGCAGTTTAGGGTCAGGAGGGAATACGCAGTATTTT. This translates into CASSLGSGGNTQYF.

The chain employs TRBV7-9 and TRBJ2-1; D is perhaps TRBD2 (6 bases). Trimming cost V 6 bases and J 0 bases, with 21 bases left between them. Germline V gene data show CDR1 as SEHNR and CDR2 as FQNEAQ (reference sequence). This CDR3 has 18 amino acids. CDR3 sequence: CASRRGEWKKSSYNEQFF. The DNA for the CDR3 is TGTGCCAGCAGGCGGGGAGAGTGGAAAAAAAGCTCCTACAATGAGCAGTTCTTC.

The sample holds a few counts of this clonotype. This chain connects TRBV2 to TRBJ2-7, with TRBD1 as a possible D gene (6 bases). The CDR3 consists of 15 residues. Germline lookup yields CDR1 SNHLY and CDR2 FYNNEI. Trimming shortened V by 6 bases and J by 2 bases, and 17 bases separated the two germline ends. The CDR3: CASRGLRDRTYEQYF. CDR3 nucleotides: TGTGCCAGCAGGGGATTGCGAGACAGGACCTACGAGCAGTACTTC.

The chain uses TRBV11-2 and TRBJ2-2, with 12 bases lining up with TRBD2. The CDR3 is 17 amino acids. Germline V gives CDR1 SGHAT, CDR2 FQNNGV. Germline trimming cut 5 bases from V and 4 bases from J; bases unmatched to any gene: 8. CDR3 protein: CASSPFRLAGATGELFF. CDR3 sequence (DNA): TGTGCCAGCAGCCCGTTCAGACTAGCGGGAGCCACCGGGGAGCTGTTTTTT.

This sequence joins TRBV5-1 and TRBJ2-1; D possibly uses TRBD1 or TRBD2 (6 bases each). Trimming pared 4 bases from V and 2 bases from J, leaving 16 bases between. The length of the CDR3 is 16 residues. Germline V gives CDR1 SGHRS, CDR2 YFSETQ. The chain's CDR3 is CASSPGSGDTYNEQFF. CDR3 DNA: TGCGCCAGCAGCCCGGGATCGGGGGACACCTACAATGAGCAGTTCTTC.

This clonotype came up once. For the CDR3, the DNA is TGTGCCAGCAGCCCTGACCGCATCCAAGAGACCCAGTACTTC. This sequence encodes CASSPDRIQETQYF. This chain links TRBV7-2 with TRBJ2-5; D is uncertain. Germline V lookup: CDR1 SGHTA, CDR2 FQGNSA. The CDR3 contains 14 residues. The V end lost 5 bases, the J end lost 1 base, and 11 bases lay between the germline ends. The full variable domain, with the rest looked up from reference TRBV7-2 and TRBJ2-5, is GAGVSQSPSNKVTEKGKDVELRCDPISGHTALYWYRQSLGQGLEFLIYFQGNSAPDKSGLPSDRFSAERTGGSVSTLTIQRTQQEDSAVYLCASSPDRIQETQYFGPGTRLLVL.

This clonotype was found once. The chain is built from TRBV2 and TRBJ1-2; TRBD1 matches 7 bases. The CDR3 consists of 14 residues. Per germline, CDR1 SNHLY and CDR2 FYNNEI. V shed 6 bases, J shed 8 bases, and the junction held 12 bases outside the gene matches. The CDR3: CASSARTGQQGYTF. CDR3 bases: TGTGCCAGCAGCGCCCGGACAGGCCAGCAGGGCTACACCTTC.

V is TRBV9 and J is TRBJ2-3; maybe TRBD2 (6 bases). Trimming took off 2 bases at V and 0 bases at J, with 13 bases between the two ends. Germline V gene data show CDR1 as SGDLS and CDR2 as YYNGEE. The CDR3 loop spans 16 amino acids. CDR3 region: CASSVHAGTSTDTQYF. The CDR3 nucleotides are TGTGCCAGCAGCGTCCACGCGGGGACTAGCACAGATACGCAGTATTTT.

The J gene is TRBJ2-5, the V gene TRBV7-9; TRBD2 might be the D (6 bases). CDR3 length: 13 residues. Trimming cost V 11 bases and J 5 bases, with 18 bases left between them. Germline values: CDR1 SEHNR, CDR2 FQNEAQ (reference sequence). CDR3 region: CAEGARAGETQYF. CDR3 coding DNA: TGTGCCGAAGGGGCGCGTGCGGGGGAGACCCAGTACTTC.

The rearrangement links TRBV25-1 to TRBJ1-2; TRBD1 agrees at 7 bases. This CDR3 has 15 residues. V shed 1 base and J 2 bases; nucleotides not matched to a gene: 4. The germline V gene encodes CDR1 MGHDK and CDR2 SYGVNS. Here the CDR3 DNA reads TGTGCCAGCAGTGAATTGGGACAGCTGAACTATGGCTACACCTTC. Translating it yields CASSELGQLNYGYTF.

This sequence joins TRBV20-1 and TRBJ1-1, with no clear D. This CDR3 contains 14 residues. Trimming stripped 5 bases from V and 1 base from J, with 14 bases between. Germline lookup yields CDR1 DFQATT and CDR2 SNEGSKA (reference sequence). The CDR3 nucleotides are TGCAGTGCTCCGTCCCGCCTGAGGAACACTGAAGCTTTCTTT. Translating gives CSAPSRLRNTEAFF.